This T cell receptor beta chain originates from a study of cytomegalovirus exposure and HLA in healthy donors. Study background: Findings of an earlier analysis included some 120 million unique TCR beta sequences from 200 million or so T cells. Study-wide points: The investigators catalogued 164 TCR beta chains as cytomegalovirus-associated.

To note about this clone: The antigen is unknown.

All donors participated as healthy donors of bone marrow. Germline V gene sequence: CDR1 MNHEY, CDR2 SVGAGI. V was cut by 3 bases and J by 3 bases, with 8 bases left in between. The CDR3 covers 13 residues. 13 Jbeta primers and 60 Vbeta primers were used for the PCR. Profiling relied on immunoSEQ multiplex PCR, and the TCRdb table lists in-frame clones only, not all of them. The table lists approximately 100,000 clones, 70% to 80% of them singletons. V gene TRBV6-5 combines with J gene TRBJ1-2, with D perhaps TRBD1 (5 bases). This TCR came from a man aged 55 to 69 in good health and CMV-seropositive. The sample consisted of PBMCs. CDR3 residues: CASSYKGDYGYTF. CDR3 DNA: TGTGCCAGCAGTTATAAAGGGGACTATGGCTACACCTTC.